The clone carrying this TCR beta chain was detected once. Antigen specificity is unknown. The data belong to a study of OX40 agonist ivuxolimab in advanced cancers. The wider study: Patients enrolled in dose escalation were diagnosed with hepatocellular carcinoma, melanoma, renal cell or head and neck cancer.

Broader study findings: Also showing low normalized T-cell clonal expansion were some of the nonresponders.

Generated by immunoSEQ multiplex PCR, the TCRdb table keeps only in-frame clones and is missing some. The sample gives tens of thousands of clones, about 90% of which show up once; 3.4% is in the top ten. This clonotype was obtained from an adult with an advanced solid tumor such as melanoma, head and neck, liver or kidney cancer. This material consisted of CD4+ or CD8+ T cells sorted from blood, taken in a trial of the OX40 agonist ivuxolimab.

CDR3: CASSSLGGETEAFF. The CDR3 DNA is TGTGCCAGCAGTTCCCTAGGGGGGGAGACTGAAGCTTTCTTT. The chain joins TRBV5-5 to TRBJ1-1; possibly TRBD1 for D (6 bases). V shed 5 bases and J shed 5 bases, with 16 bases lying between them. The CDR3 runs 14 residues. Germline lookup yields CDR1 SGHKS and CDR2 YYEKEE (reference sequence).